Below are 15 T cell receptor beta chains sequenced from a single sample in a study of blood T cells in healthy people across ages. It was with a sample-barcoded 5' primer and a J-beta primer mix that a second PCR of roughly 7 to 12 cycles was run. TCRdb ran MiXCR on the 5' RACE reads and lists one entry per CDR3 protein. Altogether fewer than 600,000 distinct CDR3 sequences are present, about a quarter being singletons, with the ten largest covering about 3.3%. The sample was also linked to a second study, of T cells of mothers and their children.

The sample taken for sequencing was blood. The receptors originated from a boy between 2 and 10 years old in good health.

In this sample, this clonotype turned up a few times. The gene calls are TRBV3-1 and TRBJ1-2, with 9 bases matching TRBD1. V was pared by 3 bases and J by 7 bases, with 3 bases of the junction left unmatched. CDR3 length: 13 residues. Germline V gene lookup returns CDR1 LGHDT and CDR2 YNNKEL (reference sequence). The CDR3: CASSHGTGSGYTF. CDR3 nucleotide sequence: TGTGCCAGCAGCCACGGGACAGGGAGTGGCTACACCTTC.

This chain links TRBV20-1 with TRBJ1-5; D remains ambiguous. The CDR3 covers 14 residues. The V end lost 3 bases, the J end lost 8 bases, and 17 bases lay between the germline ends. The germline V gene encodes CDR1 DFQATT and CDR2 SNEGSKA (reference sequence). The CDR3 DNA sequence: TGCAGTGCTAGCGCGGGAAGGATTAGTGAGCCCCAGCATTTT. Translating it yields CSASAGRISEPQHF.

This clonotype was seen repeatedly, ten times or more. The CDR3 loop reads CASSKGSGTNEKLFF. DNA of the CDR3: TGTGCCAGCAGCAAAGGGTCGGGAACTAATGAAAAACTGTTTTTT. This sequence joins TRBV9 and TRBJ1-4; D is unresolved. Per germline, CDR1 SGDLS and CDR2 YYNGEE. The CDR3 is 15 residues long. Trimming removed 4 bases from V and 1 base from J, with 11 bases in between. Full variable domain (remainder filled in from reference TRBV9 and TRBJ1-4): DSGVTQTPKHLITATGQRVTLRCSPRSGDLSVYWYQQSLDQGLQFLIQYYNGEERAKGNILERFSAQQFPDLHSELNLSSLELGDSALYFCASSKGSGTNEKLFFGSGTQLSVL.

This clonotype was detected only a few times. This chain links TRBV12-5 with TRBJ2-5; no clear D. Trimming stripped 0 bases from V and 5 bases from J, with 13 bases between. The CDR3 runs 15 residues. CDR1 and CDR2 (germline): LGHNT, FRNRAP. The CDR3 region is CASGLVTDGRETQYF. CDR3 coding DNA: TGTGCTAGTGGTTTGGTCACGGACGGTAGGGAGACCCAGTACTTC.

This clonotype turned up a few times. V gene TRBV4-3 combines with J gene TRBJ2-4; D perhaps matches TRBD1 (6 bases). The CDR3 has 15 amino acids. Trimming removed 0 bases at V and 7 bases at J, with 13 bases between. In germline, CDR1 is LGHNA, CDR2 YSLEER. CDR3 loop: CASSQDLQGLNIQYF. Written as DNA, the CDR3 is TGCGCCAGCAGCCAAGATCTACAGGGCTTGAACATTCAGTACTTC.

The chain joins TRBV7-6 to TRBJ2-1; a weak D match, TRBD2 (6 bases). Germline values: CDR1 SGHVS, CDR2 FNYEAQ. V was clipped by 2 bases and J by 5 bases, with 13 bases between them. The CDR3 is 15 amino acids. CDR3 nucleotides: TGTGCCAGCAGCTTATTTTCTGGGACTGACAATGAGCAGTTCTTC. Translating it yields CASSLFSGTDNEQFF.

This clonotype was seen more than once but under ten times. V usage is TRBV28 and J usage is TRBJ2-7; tentative D call: TRBD2 (5 bases). The CDR3 sequence is 14 residues long. CDR1 is MDHEN and CDR2 is SYDVKM in the germline V gene. The V gene lost 6 bases and the J gene lost 3 bases, with 15 bases spanning the gap. CDR3 nucleotide sequence: TGTGCCAGCAGCTTCCTAAGCGGCAACTACGAGCAGTACTTC. Residues: CASSFLSGNYEQYF.

The rearrangement links TRBV6-1 to TRBJ2-2; 13 nucleotides align to TRBD2. Germline CDR1 is MNHNS and CDR2 is SASEGT. The CDR3 is 20 residues long. Trimming removed 5 bases from V and 3 bases from J; junction bases left unmatched: 15. CDR3 sequence (DNA): TGTGCCAGCAGTCATGGAGGACTAGCGGGAGTAAGGAAGGACACCGGGGAGCTGTTTTTT. It encodes CASSHGGLAGVRKDTGELFF.

The rearrangement links TRBV6-2 or TRBV6-3 to TRBJ2-1; a weak D match, TRBD2 (5 bases). Looked up from germline, CDR1 is MNHEY and CDR2 is SVGEGT. V gave up 8 bases and J gave up 2 bases, with 13 bases separating them. The CDR3 has 14 residues. The CDR3 DNA follows: TGTGCCAGCGTTGCGGGCGGGCCCTACAATGAGCAGTTCTTC. Translating gives CASVAGGPYNEQFF.

This clonotype was recorded many times. The V and J genes are TRBV7-9 and TRBJ1-6; tentatively, D is TRBD1 (6 bases). The CDR3 is made up of 15 amino acids. With 4 bases removed from V and 7 bases from J, the gap between germline ends came to 14 bases. Per germline, CDR1 SEHNR and CDR2 FQNEAQ (reference sequence). CDR3 residues: CASSSGTRMNSPLHF. In DNA form, the CDR3 reads TGTGCCAGCAGCTCCGGGACACGGATGAATTCACCCCTCCACTTT.

V and J are TRBV6-5 and TRBJ2-5; D is perhaps TRBD1 (6 bases). Germline V gene data show CDR1 as MNHEY and CDR2 as SVGAGI. The CDR3 has 15 residues. V lost 5 bases and J 1 base, leaving 14 bases between the germline ends. CDR3 in amino acids: CASSSPPTGQETQYF. The CDR3 coding sequence is TGTGCCAGCAGTAGCCCCCCGACAGGCCAAGAGACCCAGTACTTC.

The chain recombines TRBV6-1 with TRBJ1-2, with D possibly matching TRBD1 (5 bases). Germline-derived CDR1 and CDR2 are MNHNS and SASEGT. The CDR3 has 17 residues. The V gene lost 3 bases and the J gene lost 8 bases, with 25 bases spanning the gap. The CDR3, as DNA: TGTGCCAGCAGTGATATTGCCAGGGACCTAGCGAGTGGGGGCTACACCTTC. It encodes CASSDIARDLASGGYTF.

This sequence joins TRBV29-1 and TRBJ2-1, with 9 bases lining up with TRBD2. There are 15 residues in the CDR3. Germline trimming cut 4 bases from V and 5 bases from J; bases unmatched to any gene: 9. The germline CDR1 and CDR2 sequences are SQVTM and ANQGSEA. The CDR3 region is CSVAGGLAWDNEQFF. The CDR3 bases are TGCAGCGTTGCGGGGGGACTAGCATGGGACAATGAGCAGTTCTTC.

This clonotype was counted a few times. The chain combines TRBV29-1 with TRBJ1-2; D is possibly TRBD1 (5 bases). This CDR3 is built from 15 residues. The V gene lost 1 base and the J gene lost 3 bases, with 15 bases spanning the gap. Germline values: CDR1 SQVTM, CDR2 ANQGSEA. The CDR3 DNA follows: TGCAGCGTTGAAGCAGTCGGTCTGGGGGACTATGGCTACACCTTC. It translates to CSVEAVGLGDYGYTF. The complete variable domain, with remaining parts taken from reference TRBV29-1 and TRBJ1-2, reads SAVISQKPSRDICQRGTSLTIQCQVDSQVTMMFWYRQQPGQSLTLIATANQGSEATYESGFVIDKFPISRPNLTFSTLTVSNMSPEDSSIYLCSVEAVGLGDYGYTFGSGTRLTVV.

The rearrangement uses TRBV7-9 and TRBJ1-1, with a possible D match to TRBD1 (5 bases). This CDR3 contains 15 residues. Trimming shortened V by 5 bases and J by 2 bases, and 15 bases separated the two germline ends. Germline assignment: CDR1 SEHNR and CDR2 FQNEAQ (reference sequence). The CDR3 loop is CASSLRGLTNTEAFF. DNA for the CDR3: TGTGCCAGCAGCCTAAGGGGTCTCACTAACACTGAAGCTTTCTTT. Full variable domain (missing parts from reference TRBV7-9 and TRBJ1-1): DTGVSQNPRHKITKRGQNVTFRCDPISEHNRLYWYRQTLGQGPEFLTYFQNEAQLEKSRLLSDRFSAERPKGSFSTLEIQRTEQGDSAMYLCASSLRGLTNTEAFFGQGTRLTVV.